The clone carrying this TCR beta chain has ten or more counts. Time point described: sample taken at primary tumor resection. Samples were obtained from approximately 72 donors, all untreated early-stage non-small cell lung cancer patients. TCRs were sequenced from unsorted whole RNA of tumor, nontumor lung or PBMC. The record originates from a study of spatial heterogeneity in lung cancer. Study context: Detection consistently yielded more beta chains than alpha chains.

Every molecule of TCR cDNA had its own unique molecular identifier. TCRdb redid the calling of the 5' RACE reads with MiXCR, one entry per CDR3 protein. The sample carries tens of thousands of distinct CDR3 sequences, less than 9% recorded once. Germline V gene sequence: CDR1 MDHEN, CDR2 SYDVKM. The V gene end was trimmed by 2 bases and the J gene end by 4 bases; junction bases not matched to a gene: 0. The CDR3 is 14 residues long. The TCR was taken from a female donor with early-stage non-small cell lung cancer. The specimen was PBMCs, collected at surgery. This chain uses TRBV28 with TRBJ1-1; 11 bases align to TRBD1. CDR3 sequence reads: CASSLGTGGTEAFF. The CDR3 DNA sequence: TGTGCCAGCAGTTTAGGGACAGGGGGCACTGAAGCTTTCTTT.